These T cell receptor beta chains were read from a single sample in a study of STAT5B mutations in CD4+ large granular lymphocyte leukemia. The protocol was immunoSEQ multiplex PCR, while the TCRdb copy is restricted to in-frame clones and leaves out a portion. The sample contains about 32,000 clones, approximately 88% of which appear only once. Sequencing was carried out using CD4+ T cells from blood buffy coats. These receptors all stem from a human donor in good health. The CDR3 runs from the conserved cysteine through the conserved F or W. A D gene is named only where the DNA matches it firmly. For some rows the clone size is stated as once, few or many, or as a class when expanded; others skip it.

clone_size j_call v_call d_call cdr3_aa cdr3_nt
NA TRBJ2-7 TRBV7-9 NA CASPGGDTGPREQYF TGTGCCAGCCCCGGGGGAGATACAGGGCCGCGCGAGCAGTACTTC
NA TRBJ2-3 TRBV11-2 NA CASSSPEGLDTQYF TGTGCCAGCAGCTCCCCGGAGGGCCTAGATACGCAGTATTTT
NA TRBJ2-3 TRBV6-1 TRBD1 CASSVLGQGVTDTQYF TGTGCCAGCAGTGTATTGGGACAGGGGGTCACAGATACGCAGTATTTT
once TRBJ2-2 TRBV29-1 NA CSVETPGELFF TGCAGCGTTGAAACCCCCGGGGAGCTGTTTTTT
NA TRBJ2-7 TRBV10-2 NA CATPGQATPSSYEQYF TGCGCCACCCCGGGACAAGCAACCCCCAGCTCCTACGAGCAGTACTTC
NA TRBJ2-7 TRBV28 NA CASSLEATYEQYF TGTGCCAGCAGTTTGGAGGCGACCTACGAGCAGTACTTC
NA TRBJ2-1 TRBV7-2 TRBD2 CASQSGSDEQFF TGTGCCAGCCAAAGCGGGAGTGATGAGCAGTTCTTC
NA TRBJ1-1 TRBV28 NA CASSLSVPIGSGAFF TGTGCCAGCAGTTTATCGGTCCCCATAGGGTCGGGGGCTTTCTTT
once TRBJ1-5 TRBV28 NA CASSLSIRQGPGVNQPQHF TGTGCCAGCAGTTTATCTATTCGGCAGGGTCCTGGAGTAAATCAGCCCCAGCATTTT
NA TRBJ2-7 TRBV28 NA CASTKPRQSSYEQYF TGTGCCAGCACCAAACCCCGACAGAGCTCCTACGAGCAGTACTTC
few TRBJ2-7 TRBV11-3 NA CASSFTSSYEQYF TGTGCCAGCAGCTTTACGAGCTCCTACGAGCAGTACTTC
NA TRBJ2-6 TRBV27 NA CASSPTLGGANVLTF TGTGCCAGCAGTCCTACCCTTGGAGGGGCCAACGTCCTGACTTTC
NA TRBJ1-2 TRBV28 NA CASIGTDYGYTF TGTGCCAGCATCGGGACGGACTATGGCTACACCTTC
NA TRBJ2-5 TRBV11-3 NA CASTADQETQYF TGTGCCAGCACGGCGGATCAAGAGACCCAGTACTTC
NA TRBJ2-3 TRBV6-1 TRBD1 CASSEASDRGLRDTQYF TGTGCCAGCAGTGAAGCGTCGGACAGGGGGCTCAGAGATACGCAGTATTTT
NA TRBJ2-7 TRBV5-8 TRBD2 CASSWTRSGRVEHEQYF TGTGCCAGCAGCTGGACGAGAAGCGGGAGGGTCGAACACGAGCAGTACTTC
NA TRBJ1-1 TRBV15 NA CATSRPEGVMAFF TGTGCCACCAGCAGGCCGGAGGGGGTAATGGCTTTCTTT
NA TRBJ2-2 TRBV11-3 TRBD2 CASSPGGAGDYFGELFF TGTGCCAGCAGCCCCGGGGGAGCGGGAGATTATTTCGGGGAGCTGTTTTTT
NA TRBJ1-5 TRBV5-1 NA CASSLGGRRGSPTSNQPQHF TGCGCCAGCAGCTTGGGAGGAAGGAGGGGCAGCCCCACGAGCAATCAGCCCCAGCATTTT
NA TRBJ2-1 TRBV6-1 TRBD2 CASSRGGDNEQFF TGTGCCAGCAGTCGCGGGGGAGACAATGAGCAGTTCTTC
NA TRBJ1-3 TRBV18 NA CASSRDMFSGNTIYF TGTGCCAGCTCCAGAGATATGTTCTCTGGAAACACCATATATTTT
NA TRBJ2-1 TRBV11-2 TRBD2 CASSLEGLAGVPSYNEQFF TGTGCCAGCAGCTTAGAGGGACTAGCGGGAGTCCCATCCTACAATGAGCAGTTCTTC
NA TRBJ2-1 TRBV11-2 NA CASSLDRYEQFF TGTGCCAGCAGCTTAGATCGGTATGAGCAGTTCTTC
NA TRBJ1-1 TRBV7-9 TRBD1 CASSRDRGTHTEAFF TGTGCCAGCAGCCGCGACAGGGGGACACACACTGAAGCTTTCTTT
NA TRBJ1-1 TRBV5-5 NA CASSLGVRGEGMNTEAFF TGTGCCAGCAGCTTGGGGGTGCGGGGGGAGGGGATGAACACTGAAGCTTTCTTT
NA TRBJ2-2 TRBV6-1 TRBD1 CASIRQGANGELFF TGTGCCAGCATCCGACAGGGGGCAAACGGGGAGCTGTTTTTT
NA TRBJ2-3 TRBV5-6 NA CASSDGGRGSTDTQYF TGTGCCAGCAGCGATGGGGGGAGAGGAAGCACAGATACGCAGTATTTT
NA TRBJ2-2 TRBV11-3 TRBD2 CASSLTSVAGEGELFF TGTGCCAGCAGCTTAACCTCGGTAGCGGGAGAAGGGGAGCTGTTTTTT
NA TRBJ1-5 TRBV27 NA CASSLQGFQPQHF TGTGCCAGCAGTTTACAGGGCTTTCAGCCCCAGCATTTT
NA TRBJ2-7 TRBV27 NA CASSLGGSGTSPEQYF TGTGCCAGCAGTTTAGGAGGGTCGGGGACTTCACCCGAGCAGTACTTC
NA TRBJ2-7 TRBV7-9 TRBD1 CASSLSRVYADRVYEQYF TGTGCCAGCAGCTTATCTCGGGTCTATGCGGACAGGGTCTACGAGCAGTACTTC
once TRBJ1-3 TRBV21-1 NA CASSKRREHGTSGNTIYF TGTGCCAGCAGCAAACGCCGGGAGCACGGAACCTCTGGAAACACCATATATTTT